This passage covers 9 T cell receptor beta chains from one sample sequenced in a study of T-cell reconstitution after alpha-beta-depleted transplantation in children. The authors prepared the TCRbeta library with unique molecular identifiers. TCRdb reanalysed the PCR reads using MiXCR and keeps one entry per CDR3 protein. The sample yields fewer than 750,000 distinct CDR3 sequences, 27% seen once. Here the sequenced sample was PBMCs, taken before TCRalphabeta/CD19-depleted stem cell transplant. The receptor source for this set is a boy younger than two with Wiskott-Aldrich syndrome, due to receive a stem cell transplant.

The chain uses TRBV5-1 and TRBJ2-7; unclear D gene. The CDR3 sequence is 17 residues long. Germline V gene data show CDR1 as SGHRS and CDR2 as YFSETQ. V dropped 3 bases and J dropped 4 bases, with 23 bases sitting between them. The CDR3 region has the DNA TGCGCCAGCAGCTGGGCCACCTCTGTGGGCGGAGATTACGAGCAGTACTTC. Its translation is CASSWATSVGGDYEQYF.

This clonotype appeared a few times. The V call is TRBV10-3, the J call TRBJ1-1; tentatively, D is TRBD1 (5 bases). V was shortened by 6 bases and J by 2 bases, with 16 bases between the two germline ends. The CDR3 consists of 15 residues. Germline CDR1 and CDR2: ENHRY and SYGVKD. The CDR3 spells CAISGGTVPNTEAFF. CDR3 DNA: TGTGCCATCAGCGGCGGGACCGTCCCTAACACTGAAGCTTTCTTT.

This clonotype was seen more than once but under ten times. This rearrangement joins TRBV28 to TRBJ2-2; D possibly corresponds to TRBD2 (7 bases). The CDR3 contains 14 residues. The germline V gene has CDR1 MDHEN and CDR2 SYDVKM. Trimming shortened V by 8 bases and J by 2 bases, and 12 bases separated the two germline ends. The CDR3: CASVRGGNTGELFF. DNA for the CDR3: TGTGCCAGCGTTAGGGGGGGAAACACCGGGGAGCTGTTTTTT.

The table lists this clonotype with a few counts. The chain uses TRBV12-3 or TRBV12-4 and TRBJ1-5; TRBD1 matches at 7 bases. The CDR3 loop spans 17 amino acids. V trimming: 5 bases; J trimming: 3 bases; junction bases outside the gene matches: 13. CDR3 DNA: TGTGCCAGCAGTCCTAACCGCCAGGACAGGCCCAATCAGCCCCAGCATTTT. Amino acid sequence: CASSPNRQDRPNQPQHF.

This clonotype was detected only a few times. The J gene is TRBJ1-3, the V gene TRBV11-2; TRBD1 matches 11 bases. The J segment lost 0 bases and the V segment lost 5 bases, leaving 0 bases of the junction unmatched. The CDR3 has 15 residues. From germline, CDR1 is SGHAT and CDR2 FQNNGV. Here the CDR3 reads CASSGTGGSGNTIYF. The CDR3 DNA follows: TGTGCCAGCAGCGGGACAGGGGGCTCTGGAAACACCATATATTTT.

This clonotype was seen more than once but under ten times. The rearrangement links TRBV12-3 or TRBV12-4 to TRBJ1-1; TRBD1 might be the D (5 bases). This CDR3 is 16 amino acids long. V was trimmed by 7 bases and J by 4 bases, leaving 22 bases between them. The DNA for the CDR3 is TGTGCCAGCACGGTGGTGGACACAAGGGGCGGCACTGAAGCTTTCTTT. Its protein product is CASTVVDTRGGTEAFF.

This clonotype was counted between two and nine times. The junction does not match germline at one end; this may be a read error. CDR3 sequence (DNA): TGTGCCAGCAGCCTACTGGACATCCAAGAGATCCAGTACTTC. This codes for CASSLLDIQEIQYF. The chain combines TRBV5-5 with TRBJ2-5; perhaps TRBD1 as D (5 bases). This CDR3 has 14 amino acids. Germline values: CDR1 SGHKS, CDR2 YYEKEE (reference sequence).

There are a few counts of this clonotype. The chain recombines TRBV12-3 or TRBV12-4 with TRBJ1-1; 9 bases map to TRBD1. After removal of 6 bases from V and 4 bases from J, the junction contained 6 bases not matched to a gene. CDR3 length equals 14 residues. As DNA, the CDR3 is TGTGCCAGCAGCAGGAGGACAGGGGCCACTGAAGCTTTCTTT. Its translation: CASSRRTGATEAFF.

This clonotype was recorded once. The J gene is TRBJ2-5, the V gene TRBV12-3 or TRBV12-4; TRBD1 matches 7 bases. Trimming at V came to 7 bases and at J to 4 bases, leaving 12 bases not matched to a gene. This CDR3 has 15 amino acids. This CDR3 reads CASTIKAGDRETQYF. The CDR3, as DNA: TGTGCCAGCACCATAAAGGCAGGGGACAGAGAGACCCAGTACTTC.